The clone carrying this TCR beta chain rates as medium-sized. Its antigen is as yet unknown. Germline loops: CDR1 SNHLY, CDR2 FYNNEI. Trimming cost V 8 bases and J 12 bases; bases outside gene matches: 13. This CDR3 has 14 residues. This specimen comes from a study of read filtering for tumor transcriptome and immune sequencing. About the study: Mean patient age was approximately 66 years, range roughly 40 to 85; around 17 male, more than 11 female. TCR-mapped reads were about 4.05 to 11 million with IR-seq versus roughly 85 to 1,400 with RNA-seq. The study, taken as a whole, reports: Sorted CD138-negative bone marrow cells were not purified T cells.

This library used approximately 0.4 ug RNA and molecular barcoded adaptors spanning alpha/delta and beta/gamma chains. MiXCR was run by TCRdb on the reads, yielding one entry per CDR3 protein. This sample has 30,000 to 45,000 distinct CDR3 sequences, with approximately 14% found just once. The genes are TRBV2 and TRBJ2-1; 10 bases are shared with TRBD1. Sequencing was performed on a population of CD138-negative cells sorted from bone marrow. The receptor comes from a donor aged 40 or older with multiple myeloma. CDR3 in DNA: TGTGCCAGCTCGGGACAGGGGCCCCCTGGGAGGCAGTTCTTC. It yields the protein CASSGQGPPGRQFF.